The TCR beta chain described here comes from a study of blood T cell repertoires in COVID-19. At the level of the study: Acute and convalescent COVID-19 specimens originated in the United States, Italy and Spain. The cDNA or gDNA used as material had been derived from T cells, B-cell-depleted T cells, or PBMCs.

Per the original methods: Quantification of nucleated cells was approximated via reference gene primer amplification. Only in-frame clones appear in the TCRdb table, and some are missing; sequencing was by immunoSEQ multiplex PCR. That table furnishes V, J and clone size, whereas the DNA furnished D and trimming. The table lists around 91,000 clones, about four fifths of them singletons, with around 18% in the top ten. Looked up from germline, CDR1 is LGHDT and CDR2 is YNNKEL (reference sequence). V gave up 4 bases and J gave up 5 bases, with 20 bases separating them. The CDR3 runs to 16 residues. A single count supports this clone.

The chain links TRBV3-1 (or the pseudogene TRBV3-2) to TRBJ2-5; a weak D match, TRBD1 (5 bases). Sequencing was performed on peripheral blood. The clonotype was recovered from an elderly woman with active or convalescent COVID-19. This CDR3 is CASSPKMGRLGETQYF. CDR3 sequence (DNA): TGTGCCAGCAGCCCCAAGATGGGGCGGTTGGGGGAGACCCAGTACTTC.